Below are 6 T cell receptor beta chains sequenced from a single sample in a study of T cell changes during pregnancy in multiple sclerosis. The table came from immunoSEQ multiplex PCR; TCRdb's copy has only in-frame clones and leaves some out. The sample shows under 40,000 clones, 90% to 95% of them seen only once. Sequenced material: CD8+ T cells from peripheral blood mononuclear cells, taken in the third trimester of pregnancy. The receptors shown here come from a female donor with multiple sclerosis, enrolled in a pregnancy study.

This chain links TRBV7-8 with TRBJ1-1; no clear D. The V end was cut by 5 bases, the J end by 0 bases, with 19 bases between. This CDR3 contains 17 residues. Germline lookup yields CDR1 SGHVS and CDR2 FQNEAQ. DNA for the CDR3: TGTGCCAGCAGCGCGACGGAGGGCGGGCCGGTGAACACTGAAGCTTTCTTT. This sequence encodes CASSATEGGPVNTEAFF. Full variable domain (rest looked up from reference TRBV7-8 and TRBJ1-1): GAGVSQSPRYKVAKRGQDVALRCDPISGHVSLFWYQQALGQGPEFLTYFQNEAQLDKSGLPSDRFFAERPEGSVSTLKIQRTQQEDSAVYLCASSATEGGPVNTEAFFGQGTRLTVV.

This rearrangement joins TRBV29-1 to TRBJ2-3; 8 nucleotides align to TRBD1. Germline V gives CDR1 SQVTM, CDR2 ANQGSEA. CDR3 length: 16 amino acids. J gave up 4 bases and V 7 bases, and 16 bases lay outside the gene matches. CDR3 protein: CSGVTPTGDWADTQYF. In DNA form, the CDR3 reads TGCAGCGGAGTTACTCCGACAGGGGATTGGGCAGATACGCAGTATTTT.

The rearrangement joins TRBV4-2 to TRBJ1-4, with 8 bases lining up with TRBD1. The junction had 8 bases not matched to a gene; V was cut back by 0 bases and J by 2 bases. Germline V gene lookup returns CDR1 LGHNA and CDR2 YNFKEQ. The CDR3 runs 18 residues. This CDR3 is CASSQEPGQVATNEKLFF. CDR3 nucleotides: TGTGCCAGCAGCCAAGAACCGGGACAGGTGGCCACTAATGAAAAACTGTTTTTT.

Comment on this clone: The same CDR3 arises from other DNA sequences in this sample as well. The V and J genes are TRBV2 and TRBJ2-5; 12 bases are a match to TRBD2. The CDR3 contains 15 residues. V dropped 4 bases and J dropped 2; count of bases not matched to a gene: 2. Germline CDR1 is SNHLY and CDR2 is FYNNEI. The chain's CDR3 is CASSGLAGDQETQYF. The CDR3 DNA is TGTGCCAGCAGTGGACTAGCGGGGGATCAAGAGACCCAGTACTTC.

This clone was recorded only once. The chain combines TRBV30 with TRBJ2-7; TRBD1 is a possible D gene (6 bases). The V end lost 4 bases, the J end lost 4 bases, and 11 bases lay between the germline ends. The CDR3 runs 12 residues. Germline values: CDR1 GTSNPN, CDR2 SVGIG (reference sequence). The CDR3 region has the DNA TGTGCCTGGACACAGGGTCCGTACGAGCAGTACTTC. This encodes CAWTQGPYEQYF.

The chain employs TRBV25-1 and TRBJ2-7; D perhaps matches TRBD1 (6 bases). CDR1 and CDR2 (germline): MGHDK, SYGVNS. The CDR3 totals 15 residues. Between the trimmed V and J ends, which lost 0 bases and 5 bases, there was a span of 14 bases. The CDR3 reads CASSEYIPGAHEQYF. Here the CDR3 DNA reads TGTGCCAGCAGTGAATATATCCCAGGGGCCCACGAGCAGTACTTC.